The 7 T cell receptor beta chains listed next were all sequenced from one sample in a study of kidney transplant recipient with SARS-CoV-2 infection (dated by TCRdb to the early 2020s). The label giving this sample's time point can be read as: pre-pandemic baseline sample and day 111 after first positive SARS-CoV-2 test. Sequencing took place on an Illumina MiSeq. TCRdb redid the processing of the public reads, applying fastp at Q25 and MiXCR, and retained in-frame beta chains. Entries are consolidated by CDR3 protein sequence, retaining the most common genes and DNA. This sample gives roughly 250,000 distinct CDR3 sequences in total; around 30% of them show up just once. Around 7.8% of the sample lies in the top ten. The sample in question was a blood sample, obtained at baseline and on roughly day 110 from a kidney transplant recipient. These TCRs come from a young adult male patient who had COVID-19 and was a kidney transplant recipient. After a transplant, not all T cells may be the patient's own; some may come from the graft donor.

As concerns this clonotype: A much larger clone lies a single base off, so this may be a read error. V and J are TRBV9 and TRBJ1-2; D unresolved. Deletions cut 5 bases from V and 4 bases from J, with 21 bases between. Germline V gene sequence: CDR1 SGDLS, CDR2 YYNGEE. The CDR3 has 16 residues. In nucleotides, the CDR3 is TGTGCCAGCAGAGCCTCGTACCCAAGAAAGACCTATGGCTACACCTTC. Amino acid sequence: CASRASYPRKTYGYTF.

For this clonotype: With a much larger clone just one base away, this may be a read error. The chain combines TRBV8-2 with TRBJ1-2. TRBV8-2 is deemed a pseudogene. The CDR3 has 16 residues. CDR3 sequence: CGSKDTDSRKTYGYTF. CDR3 nucleotide sequence: TGTGGCAGTAAAGATACTGATAGCCGAAAGACCTATGGCTACACCTTC.

This clonotype was recorded many times. J is TRBJ1-5 and V is TRBV20-1, with 8 bases identical to TRBD1. The CDR3 is 14 residues long. Unmatched junction bases numbered 5, after V lost 5 bases and J lost 2 bases. Germline V gene lookup returns CDR1 DFQATT and CDR2 SNEGSKA (reference sequence). In DNA form, the CDR3 reads TGCAGTGCTGGACAGGGAGGAGGCAATCAGCCCCAGCATTTT. Translating it yields CSAGQGGGNQPQHF.

As to this clonotype: It differs at one base from a far larger clone, so likely a read error. The CDR3 carries no conserved terminal phenylalanine or tryptophan, so it likely arises from a read error. The J gene is TRBJ1-2, the V gene TRBV27, with 9 bases matching TRBD1. The CDR3 sequence is 13 residues long. V was clipped by 4 bases and J by 5 bases; unmatched bases: 2. The germline V gene has CDR1 MNHEY and CDR2 SMNVEV (reference sequence). CDR3 amino acids: CASSSGQGYGYTL. DNA of the CDR3: TGTGCCAGCAGTTCGGGACAGGGTTATGGCTACACCCTC.

The chain uses TRBV20-1 and TRBJ2-7; 11 bases line up with TRBD2. This CDR3 is built from 13 residues. V was clipped by 3 bases and J by 4 bases; unmatched bases: 2. Germline CDR1 and CDR2: DFQATT and SNEGSKA (reference sequence). The CDR3 sequence: CSARGTSGYEQYF. Written as DNA, the CDR3 is TGCAGTGCTAGGGGGACTAGCGGTTACGAGCAGTACTTC.

The table lists this clonotype with many counts. The chain recombines TRBV7-9 with TRBJ1-2; D is uncertain. V lost 5 bases and J 4 bases, leaving 23 bases between the germline ends. The CDR3 is made up of 17 amino acids. The germline CDR1 and CDR2 sequences are SEHNR and FQNEAQ (reference sequence). CDR3 bases: TGTGCCAGCAGCCAGAGCAGATACCATGGAAAGACCTATGGCTACACCTTC. It specifies CASSQSRYHGKTYGYTF.

This clonotype was seen ten or more times. J is TRBJ2-7 and V is TRBV7-2; D unresolved. Germline assignment: CDR1 SGHTA and CDR2 FQGNSA. Trimming left V 1 base short and J 0 bases short, with 16 bases between. CDR3 size: 17 residues. CDR3 sequence (DNA): TGTGCCAGCAGCTTAGTGGTGGGCACACCTTCCTCCTACGAGCAGTACTTC. Translated: CASSLVVGTPSSYEQYF.